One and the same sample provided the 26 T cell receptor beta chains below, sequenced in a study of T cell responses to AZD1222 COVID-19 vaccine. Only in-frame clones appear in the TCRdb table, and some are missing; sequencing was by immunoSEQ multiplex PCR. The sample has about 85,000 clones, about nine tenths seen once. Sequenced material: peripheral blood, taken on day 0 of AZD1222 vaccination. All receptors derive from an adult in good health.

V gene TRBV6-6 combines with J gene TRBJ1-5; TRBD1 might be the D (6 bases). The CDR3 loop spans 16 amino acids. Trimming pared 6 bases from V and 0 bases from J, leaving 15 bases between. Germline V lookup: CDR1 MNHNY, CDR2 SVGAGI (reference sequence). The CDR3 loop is CASRQGRDRSNQPQHF. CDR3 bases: TGTGCCAGCAGACAGGGACGGGACCGTAGCAATCAGCCCCAGCATTTT.

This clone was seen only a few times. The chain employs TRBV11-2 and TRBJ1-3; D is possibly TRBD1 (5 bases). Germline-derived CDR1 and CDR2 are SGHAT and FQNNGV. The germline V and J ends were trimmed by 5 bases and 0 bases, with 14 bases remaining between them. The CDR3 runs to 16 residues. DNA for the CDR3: TGTGCCAGCAGCCTTACAGGAGCAAACTCTGGAAACACCATATATTTT. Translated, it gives CASSLTGANSGNTIYF.

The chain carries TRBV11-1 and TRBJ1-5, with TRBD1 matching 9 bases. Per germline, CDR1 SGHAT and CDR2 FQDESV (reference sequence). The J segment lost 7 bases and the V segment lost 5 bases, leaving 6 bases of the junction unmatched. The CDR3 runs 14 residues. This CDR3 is CASSPDRGGQPQHF. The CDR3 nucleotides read TGTGCCAGCAGCCCGGACAGGGGTGGGCAGCCCCAGCATTTT. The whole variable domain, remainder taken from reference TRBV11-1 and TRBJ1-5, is EAEVAQSPRYKITEKSQAVAFWCDPISGHATLYWYRQILGQGPELLVQFQDESVVDDSQLPKDRFSAERLKGVDSTLKIQPAELGDSAMYLCASSPDRGGQPQHFGDGTRLSIL.

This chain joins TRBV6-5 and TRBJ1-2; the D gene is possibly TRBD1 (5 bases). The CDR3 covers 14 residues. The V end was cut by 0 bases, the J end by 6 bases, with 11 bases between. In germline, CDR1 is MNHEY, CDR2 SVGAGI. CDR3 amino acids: CASSYSAGTDGYTF. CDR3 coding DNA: TGTGCCAGCAGTTACTCGGCAGGGACGGATGGCTACACCTTC.

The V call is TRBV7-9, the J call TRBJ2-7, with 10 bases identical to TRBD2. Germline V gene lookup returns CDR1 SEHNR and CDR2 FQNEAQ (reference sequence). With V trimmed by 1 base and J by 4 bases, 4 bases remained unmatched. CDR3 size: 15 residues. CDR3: CASSLGAGGPYEQYF. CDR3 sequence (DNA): TGTGCCAGCAGCTTAGGAGCGGGAGGGCCGTACGAGCAGTACTTC. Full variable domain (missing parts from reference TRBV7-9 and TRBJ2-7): DTGVSQNPRHKITKRGQNVTFRCDPISEHNRLYWYRQTLGQGPEFLTYFQNEAQLEKSRLLSDRFSAERPKGSFSTLEIQRTEQGDSAMYLCASSLGAGGPYEQYFGPGTRLTVT.

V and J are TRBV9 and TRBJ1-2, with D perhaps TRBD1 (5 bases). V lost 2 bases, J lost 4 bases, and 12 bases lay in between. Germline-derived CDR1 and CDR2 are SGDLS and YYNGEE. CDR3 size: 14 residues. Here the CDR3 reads CASSVLQGAYGYTF. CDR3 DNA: TGTGCCAGCAGCGTCCTCCAGGGTGCCTATGGCTACACCTTC.

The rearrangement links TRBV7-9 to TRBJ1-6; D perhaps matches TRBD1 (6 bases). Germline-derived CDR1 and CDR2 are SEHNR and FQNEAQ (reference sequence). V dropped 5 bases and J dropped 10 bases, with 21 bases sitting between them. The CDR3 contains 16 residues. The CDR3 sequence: CASSPGDGGKRSPLHF. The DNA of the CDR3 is TGTGCCAGCAGCCCAGGGGATGGGGGTAAAAGGTCACCCCTCCACTTT. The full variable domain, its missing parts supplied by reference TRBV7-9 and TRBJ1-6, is DTGVSQNPRHKITKRGQNVTFRCDPISEHNRLYWYRQTLGQGPEFLTYFQNEAQLEKSRLLSDRFSAERPKGSFSTLEIQRTEQGDSAMYLCASSPGDGGKRSPLHFGNGTRLTVT.

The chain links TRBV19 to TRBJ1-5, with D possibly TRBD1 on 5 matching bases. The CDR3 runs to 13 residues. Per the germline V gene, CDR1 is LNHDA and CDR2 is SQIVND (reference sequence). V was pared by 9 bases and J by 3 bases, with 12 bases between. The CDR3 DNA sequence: TGTGCCAGCTCCGGGACTAACAATCAGCCCCAGCATTTT. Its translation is CASSGTNNQPQHF. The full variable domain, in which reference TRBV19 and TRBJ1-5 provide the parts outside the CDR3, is DGGITQSPKYLFRKEGQNVTLSCEQNLNHDAMYWYRQDPGQGLRLIYYSQIVNDFQKGDIAEGYSVSREKKESFPLTVTSAQKNPTAFYLCASSGTNNQPQHFGDGTRLSIL.

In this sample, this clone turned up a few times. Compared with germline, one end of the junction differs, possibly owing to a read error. This CDR3 is CIVEGTSQLSNEQFF. CDR3 nucleotides: TGCATCGTTGAAGGGACTAGCCAGTTGTCAAATGAGCAGTTCTTC. V usage is TRBV29-1 and J usage is TRBJ2-1; 9 positions agree with TRBD2. CDR3 length equals 15 residues. Per the germline V gene, CDR1 is SQVTM and CDR2 is ANQGSEA.

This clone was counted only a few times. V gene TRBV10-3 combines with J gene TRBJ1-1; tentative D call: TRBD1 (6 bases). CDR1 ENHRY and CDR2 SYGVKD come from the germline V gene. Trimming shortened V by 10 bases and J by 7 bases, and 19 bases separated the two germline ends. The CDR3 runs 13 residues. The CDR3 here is CATSGNREDEAFF. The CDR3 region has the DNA TGTGCCACCTCCGGGAACAGGGAGGATGAAGCTTTCTTT.

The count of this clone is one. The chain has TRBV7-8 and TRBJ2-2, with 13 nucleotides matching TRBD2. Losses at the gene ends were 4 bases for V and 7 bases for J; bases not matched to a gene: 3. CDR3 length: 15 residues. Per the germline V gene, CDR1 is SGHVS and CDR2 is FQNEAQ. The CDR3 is CASSSGLAGFGELFF. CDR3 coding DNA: TGTGCCAGCAGCTCGGGACTAGCGGGGTTCGGGGAGCTGTTTTTT.

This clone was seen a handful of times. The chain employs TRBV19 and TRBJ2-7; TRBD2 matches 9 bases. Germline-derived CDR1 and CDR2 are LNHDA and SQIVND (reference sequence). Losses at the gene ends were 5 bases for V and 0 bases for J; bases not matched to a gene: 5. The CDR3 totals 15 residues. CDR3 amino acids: CASSPSGGISYEQYF. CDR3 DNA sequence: TGTGCCAGTAGTCCCAGCGGGGGGATCTCCTACGAGCAGTACTTC. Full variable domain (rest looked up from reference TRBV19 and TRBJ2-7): DGGITQSPKYLFRKEGQNVTLSCEQNLNHDAMYWYRQDPGQGLRLIYYSQIVNDFQKGDIAEGYSVSREKKESFPLTVTSAQKNPTAFYLCASSPSGGISYEQYFGPGTRLTVT.

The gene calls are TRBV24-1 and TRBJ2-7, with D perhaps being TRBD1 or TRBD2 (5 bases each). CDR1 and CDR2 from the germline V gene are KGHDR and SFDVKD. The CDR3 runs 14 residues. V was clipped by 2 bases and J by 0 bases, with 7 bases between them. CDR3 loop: CATSDWGSSYEQYF. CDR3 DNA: TGTGCCACCAGTGATTGGGGGAGCTCCTACGAGCAGTACTTC.

The CDR3 DNA is TGTGCCAGCAGGCCCGGGCTCTCTGGAAACACCATATATTTT. Residues: CASRPGLSGNTIYF. The chain links TRBV6-5 to TRBJ1-3; D is uncertain. Germline lookup yields CDR1 MNHEY and CDR2 SVGAGI. The CDR3 is 14 amino acids. The V and J ends lost 6 bases and 0 bases respectively, with 9 bases between them.

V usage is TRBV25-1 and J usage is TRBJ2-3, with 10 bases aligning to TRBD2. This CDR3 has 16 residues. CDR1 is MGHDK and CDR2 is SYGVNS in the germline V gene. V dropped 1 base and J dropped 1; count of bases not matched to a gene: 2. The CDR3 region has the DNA TGTGCCAGCAGTGAATGGGGGACTAGCGGCACAGATACGCAGTATTTT. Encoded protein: CASSEWGTSGTDTQYF.

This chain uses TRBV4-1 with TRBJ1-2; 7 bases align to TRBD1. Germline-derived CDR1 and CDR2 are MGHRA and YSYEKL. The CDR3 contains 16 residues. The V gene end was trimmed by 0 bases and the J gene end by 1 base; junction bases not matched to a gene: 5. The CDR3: CASSQDLTGDNYGYTF. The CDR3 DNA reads TGCGCCAGCAGCCAAGATTTAACAGGGGATAACTATGGCTACACCTTC.

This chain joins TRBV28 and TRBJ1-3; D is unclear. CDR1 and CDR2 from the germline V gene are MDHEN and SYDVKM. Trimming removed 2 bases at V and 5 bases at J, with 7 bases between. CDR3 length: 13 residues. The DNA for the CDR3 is TGTGCCAGCAGTTTAGACATAAGAAACACCATATATTTT. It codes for CASSLDIRNTIYF.

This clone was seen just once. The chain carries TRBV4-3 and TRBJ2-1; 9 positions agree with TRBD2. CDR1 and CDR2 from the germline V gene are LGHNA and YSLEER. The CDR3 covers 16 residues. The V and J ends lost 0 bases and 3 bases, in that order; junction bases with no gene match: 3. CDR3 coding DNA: TGCGCCAGCAGCCAAGAATGGCGGGAGGGCTACAATGAGCAGTTCTTC. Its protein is CASSQEWREGYNEQFF.

The CDR3 reads CAWRRRIEAFF. The CDR3 region has the DNA TGTGCCTGGAGGCGACGGATTGAAGCTTTCTTT. V gene TRBV30 combines with J gene TRBJ1-1; D gene unclear. Trimming shortened V by 3 bases and J by 7 bases, and 9 bases separated the two germline ends. The germline gives CDR1 GTSNPN, CDR2 SVGIG (reference sequence). This CDR3 comprises 11 residues.

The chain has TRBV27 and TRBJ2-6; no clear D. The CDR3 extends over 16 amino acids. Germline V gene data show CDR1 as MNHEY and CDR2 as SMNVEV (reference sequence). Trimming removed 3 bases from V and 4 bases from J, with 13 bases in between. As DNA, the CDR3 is TGTGCCAGCAGTTTGATCGTGGGTGTAGGGGCCAACGTCCTGACTTTC. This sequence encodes CASSLIVGVGANVLTF.

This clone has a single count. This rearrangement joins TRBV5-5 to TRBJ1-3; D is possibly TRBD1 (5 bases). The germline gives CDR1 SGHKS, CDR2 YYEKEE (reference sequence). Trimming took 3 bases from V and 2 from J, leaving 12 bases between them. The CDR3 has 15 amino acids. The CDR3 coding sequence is TGTGCCAGCAGCTGGGGCGGGGGGACTGGAAACACCATATATTTT. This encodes CASSWGGGTGNTIYF. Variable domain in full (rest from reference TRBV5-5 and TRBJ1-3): DAGVTQSPTHLIKTRGQQVTLRCSPISGHKSVSWYQQVLGQGPQFIFQYYEKEERGRGNFPDRFSARQFPNYSSELNVNALLLGDSALYLCASSWGGGTGNTIYFGEGSWLTVV.

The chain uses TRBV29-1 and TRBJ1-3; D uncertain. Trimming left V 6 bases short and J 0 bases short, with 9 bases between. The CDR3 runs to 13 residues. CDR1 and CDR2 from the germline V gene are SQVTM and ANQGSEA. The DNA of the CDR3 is TGCAGCGTCCAGGAGGGCTCTGGAAACACCATATATTTT. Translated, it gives CSVQEGSGNTIYF.

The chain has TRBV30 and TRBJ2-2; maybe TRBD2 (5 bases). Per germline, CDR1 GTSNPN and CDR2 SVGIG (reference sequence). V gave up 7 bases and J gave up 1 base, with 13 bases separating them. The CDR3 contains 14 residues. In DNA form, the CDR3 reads TGTGCCTCTCCCCTACGGGGGAACACCGGGGAGCTGTTTTTT. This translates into CASPLRGNTGELFF.

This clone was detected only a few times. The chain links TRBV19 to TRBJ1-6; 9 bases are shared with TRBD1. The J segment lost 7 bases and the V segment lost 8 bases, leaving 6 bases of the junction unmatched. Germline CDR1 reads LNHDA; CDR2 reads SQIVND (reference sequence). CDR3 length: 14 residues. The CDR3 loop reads CASGTGTGNSPLHF. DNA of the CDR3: TGTGCCAGTGGGACAGGGACAGGGAATTCACCCCTCCACTTT.

CDR3 nucleotides: TGTGCCAGCAACCCAGTAGCCATGAACACTGAAGCTTTCTTT. As protein: CASNPVAMNTEAFF. This rearrangement joins TRBV6-2 or TRBV6-3 to TRBJ1-1; no reliable D call. The CDR3 sequence is 14 residues long. V lost 7 bases, J lost 0 bases, and 12 bases lay in between. The germline gives CDR1 MNHEY, CDR2 SVGEGT.

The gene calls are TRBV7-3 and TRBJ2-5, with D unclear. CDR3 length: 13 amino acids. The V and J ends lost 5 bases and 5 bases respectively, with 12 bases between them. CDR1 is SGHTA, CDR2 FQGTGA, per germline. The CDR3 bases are TGTGCCAGCAGCAACCAACTCGTGGAGACCCAGTACTTC. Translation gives CASSNQLVETQYF. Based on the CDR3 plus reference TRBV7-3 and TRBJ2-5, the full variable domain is GAGVSQTPSNKVTEKGKYVELRCDPISGHTALYWYRQSLGQGPEFLIYFQGTGAADDSGLPNDRFFAVRPEGSVSTLKIQRTERGDSAVYLCASSNQLVETQYFGPGTRLLVL.